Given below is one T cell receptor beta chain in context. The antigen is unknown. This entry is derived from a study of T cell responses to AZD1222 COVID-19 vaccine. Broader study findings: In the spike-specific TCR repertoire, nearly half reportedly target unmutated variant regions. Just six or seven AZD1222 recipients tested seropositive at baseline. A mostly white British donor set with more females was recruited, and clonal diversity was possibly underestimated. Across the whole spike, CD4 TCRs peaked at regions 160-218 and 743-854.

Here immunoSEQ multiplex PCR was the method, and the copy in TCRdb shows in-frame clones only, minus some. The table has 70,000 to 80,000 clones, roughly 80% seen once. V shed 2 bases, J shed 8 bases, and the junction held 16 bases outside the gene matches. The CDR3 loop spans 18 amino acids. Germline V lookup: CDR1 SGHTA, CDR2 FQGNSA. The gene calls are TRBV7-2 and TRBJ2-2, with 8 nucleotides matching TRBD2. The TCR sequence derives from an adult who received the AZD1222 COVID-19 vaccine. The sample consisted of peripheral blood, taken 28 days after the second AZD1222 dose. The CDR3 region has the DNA TGTGCCAGCAGCTTACAAGGGGGTTTTAGCGGGGCCATGGGGGAGCTGTTTTTT. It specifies CASSLQGGFSGAMGELFF.